This T cell receptor (beta chain) emerged from a study of blood T cell repertoires in COVID-19. Study-wide context: PBMCs, B-cell-depleted T cells, or T cells were the source of the cDNA or gDNA that made up the material.

Profiled with immunoSEQ multiplex PCR; TCRdb holds only in-frame clones, not every one. The table includes approximately 360,000 clones, roughly 90% detected once. Germline CDR1 reads SGHRS; CDR2 reads YFSETQ. The CDR3 is made up of 14 amino acids. V lost 0 bases and J 8 bases, leaving 12 bases between the germline ends. Input material: peripheral blood. The source of this sequence is a middle-aged man with acute or convalescent COVID-19. This rearrangement joins TRBV5-1 to TRBJ2-1, with a possible D match to TRBD2 (6 bases). In DNA, the CDR3 is TGCGCCAGCAGCTTGGTAACTAGCCCCCATGAGCAGTTCTTC. It translates to CASSLVTSPHEQFF.